This TCR beta chain was captured by sequencing in a study of blood T cell repertoires in COVID-19. The ends were cut back, 2 bases at V and 5 bases at J, with 9 bases in the middle. CDR3 length: 13 residues. CDR1 and CDR2 (germline): SGHTA, FQGNSA. Cohorts were based on clinical histories the participants reported. This clone was counted a single time. The method was immunoSEQ multiplex PCR; TCRdb's version includes in-frame clones alone and lacks a portion of them. Here the sample spans around 280,000 clones, around 85% being singletons. The V and J genes are TRBV7-2 and TRBJ2-5, with D perhaps TRBD2 (5 bases). Sequenced: PBMCs or T cells enriched from blood (not recorded which). The TCR comes from a middle-aged woman who had recovered from COVID-19. CDR3 residues: CASSLLARETQYF. CDR3 sequence (DNA): TGTGCCAGCAGCTTACTAGCTCGCGAGACCCAGTACTTC. Drawing the rest from reference TRBV7-2 and TRBJ2-5, the complete variable domain is GAGVSQSPSNKVTEKGKDVELRCDPISGHTALYWYRQSLGQGLEFLIYFQGNSAPDKSGLPSDRFSAERTGGSVSTLTIQRTQQEDSAVYLCASSLLARETQYFGPGTRLLVL.